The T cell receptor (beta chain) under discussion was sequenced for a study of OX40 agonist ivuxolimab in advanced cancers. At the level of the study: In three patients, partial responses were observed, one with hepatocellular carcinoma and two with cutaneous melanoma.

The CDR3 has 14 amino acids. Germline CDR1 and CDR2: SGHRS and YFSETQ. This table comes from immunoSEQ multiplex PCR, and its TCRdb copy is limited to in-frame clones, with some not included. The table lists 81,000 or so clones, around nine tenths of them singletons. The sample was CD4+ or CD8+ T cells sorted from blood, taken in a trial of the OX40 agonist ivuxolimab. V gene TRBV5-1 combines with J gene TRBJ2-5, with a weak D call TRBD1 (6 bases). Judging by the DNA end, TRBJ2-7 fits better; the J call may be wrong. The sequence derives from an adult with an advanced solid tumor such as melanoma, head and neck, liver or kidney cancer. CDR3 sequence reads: CASTPWGQSYEQYF. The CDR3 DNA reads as TGCGCCAGCACCCCCTGGGGGCAGTCCTACGAGCAGTACTTC.